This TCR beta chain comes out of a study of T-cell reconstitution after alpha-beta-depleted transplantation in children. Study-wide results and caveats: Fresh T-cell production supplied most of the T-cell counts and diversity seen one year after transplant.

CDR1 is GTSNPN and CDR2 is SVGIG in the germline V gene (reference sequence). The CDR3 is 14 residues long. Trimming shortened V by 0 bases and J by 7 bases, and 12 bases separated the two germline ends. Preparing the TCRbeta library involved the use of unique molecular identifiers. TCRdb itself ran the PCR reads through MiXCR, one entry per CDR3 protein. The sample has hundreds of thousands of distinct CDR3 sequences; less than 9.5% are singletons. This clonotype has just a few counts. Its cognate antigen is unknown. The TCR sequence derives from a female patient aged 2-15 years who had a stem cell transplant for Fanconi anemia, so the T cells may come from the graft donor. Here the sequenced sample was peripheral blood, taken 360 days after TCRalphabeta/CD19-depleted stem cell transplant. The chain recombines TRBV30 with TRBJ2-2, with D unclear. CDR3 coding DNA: TGTGCCTGGAGTGTACTGGTCACGCGCGGGGAGCTGTTTTTT. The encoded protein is CAWSVLVTRGELFF.